The 9 T cell receptor beta chains in this list originate from one sample, sequenced in a study of blood T cell repertoires in COVID-19. TCRdb keeps only in-frame clones here, not all; method: immunoSEQ multiplex PCR. The table includes about 430,000 clones, 88% detected once. The sequenced sample was PBMCs or T cells enriched from blood (not recorded which). Source of these receptors: a woman in her thirties with acute COVID-19.

Here the CDR3 reads CATSDPSGGVYEQYF. The CDR3 nucleotides are TGTGCCACCAGTGATCCTAGCGGGGGGGTCTACGAGCAGTACTTC. The rearrangement uses TRBV24-1 and TRBJ2-7; 12 nucleotides line up with TRBD2. Germline loops: CDR1 KGHDR, CDR2 SFDVKD. V shed 3 bases and J 3 bases; nucleotides not matched to a gene: 2. The CDR3 spans 15 residues.

This clone has just one count. The rearrangement uses TRBV12-5 and TRBJ2-2; D gene ambiguous. Germline V gives CDR1 LGHNT, CDR2 FRNRAP. The CDR3 has 13 amino acids. Trimming pared 6 bases from V and 1 base from J, leaving 6 bases between. The CDR3 reads CASGTRNTGELFF. CDR3 coding DNA: TGTGCTAGTGGAACAAGGAACACCGGGGAGCTGTTTTTT.

The chain uses TRBV9 and TRBJ1-4; no firm D call. The V end lost 4 bases, the J end lost 7 bases, and 11 bases lay between the germline ends. Germline lookup yields CDR1 SGDLS and CDR2 YYNGEE. The CDR3 runs to 13 residues. This CDR3 is CASSPTFSEKLFF. The CDR3 nucleotides are TGTGCCAGCAGCCCCACCTTCAGTGAAAAACTGTTTTTT.

The J gene is TRBJ2-3, the V gene TRBV7-6; D may be TRBD2 (5 bases). Germline lookup yields CDR1 SGHVS and CDR2 FNYEAQ. The CDR3 runs 15 residues. V lost 2 bases, J lost 0 bases, and 9 bases lay in between. CDR3 nucleotides: TGTGCCAGCAGCTTAAGGAGGCCGAGCACAGATACGCAGTATTTT. Translating gives CASSLRRPSTDTQYF.

This chain connects TRBV7-6 to TRBJ1-5, with 8 bases matching TRBD1. The CDR3 contains 17 residues. From germline, CDR1 is SGHVS and CDR2 FNYEAQ. V lost 5 bases to trimming and J lost 4 bases; unmatched junction nucleotides: 13. The DNA of the CDR3 is TGTGCCAGCAGCAGAGACCCGGGACAGGACCATAATCAGCCCCAGCATTTT. The encoded protein is CASSRDPGQDHNQPQHF.

The chain links TRBV12-5 to TRBJ2-7; TRBD1 agrees at 9 bases. V shed 5 bases, J shed 0 bases, and the junction held 5 bases outside the gene matches. The CDR3 spans 15 residues. Germline V lookup: CDR1 LGHNT, CDR2 FRNRAP. This CDR3 reads CASGLGTGSSYEQYF. As DNA, the CDR3 is TGTGCTAGTGGTCTCGGGACAGGGAGCTCCTACGAGCAGTACTTC.

This clone was recorded only once. The chain has TRBV29-1 and TRBJ1-2; the match to TRBD1 covers 10 bases. Germline lookup yields CDR1 SQVTM and CDR2 ANQGSEA. Trimming removed 6 bases from V and 4 bases from J; junction bases left unmatched: 2. CDR3 length: 12 residues. CDR3 protein: CSVRQGAYGYTF. As DNA, the CDR3 is TGCAGCGTAAGACAGGGGGCCTATGGCTACACCTTC.

In its sample, this clone was seen once. This chain joins TRBV6-5 and TRBJ1-2; D is uncertain. The CDR3 runs 15 residues. Trimming stripped 2 bases from V and 2 bases from J, with 12 bases between. Germline CDR1 and CDR2: MNHEY and SVGAGI. The CDR3 DNA reads TGTGCCAGCAGTTACGGGGTGGCGGGGAACTATGGCTACACCTTC. As protein: CASSYGVAGNYGYTF.

This chain links TRBV12-5 with TRBJ1-6; D perhaps matches TRBD1 (6 bases). The CDR3 spans 15 residues. The ends were cut back, 7 bases at V and 2 bases at J, with 12 bases in the middle. CDR1 is LGHNT and CDR2 is FRNRAP in the germline V gene. The CDR3 DNA reads TGTGCTAGTGTCCAGACAGGTCCCTATAATTCACCCCTCCACTTT. Protein: CASVQTGPYNSPLHF.